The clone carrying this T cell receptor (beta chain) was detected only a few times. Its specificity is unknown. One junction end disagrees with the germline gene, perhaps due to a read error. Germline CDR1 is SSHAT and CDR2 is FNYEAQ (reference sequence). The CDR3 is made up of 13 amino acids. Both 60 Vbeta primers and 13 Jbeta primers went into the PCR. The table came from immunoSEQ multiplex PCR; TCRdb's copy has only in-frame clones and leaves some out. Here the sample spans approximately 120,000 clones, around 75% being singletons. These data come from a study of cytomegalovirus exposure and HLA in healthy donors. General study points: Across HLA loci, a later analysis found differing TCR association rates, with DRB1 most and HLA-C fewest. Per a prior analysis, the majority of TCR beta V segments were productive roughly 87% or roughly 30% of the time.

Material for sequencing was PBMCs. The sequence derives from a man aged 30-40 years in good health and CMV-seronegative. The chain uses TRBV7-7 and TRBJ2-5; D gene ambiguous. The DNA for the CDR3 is TGTGCTAGCAGCCAGACAAGAGAAGAGACCCAGTACTTC. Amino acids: CASSQTREETQYF. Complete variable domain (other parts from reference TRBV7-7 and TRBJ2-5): GAGVSQSPRYKVTKRGQDVTLRCDPISSHATLYWYQQALGQGPEFLTYFNYEAQPDKSGLPSDRFSAERPEGSISTLTIQRTEQRDSAMYRCASSQTREETQYFGPGTRLLVL.